The 29 T cell receptor beta chains in this list originate from one sample, sequenced in a study of control samples from healthy donors and cancer patients. Repertoires were generated with immunoSEQ multiplex PCR, while TCRdb's copy carries only in-frame clones and drops some. The sample has around 55,000 clones; around 95% are singletons. Input material: blood. All receptors derive from a woman between 18 and 29 years old in good health.

The chain links TRBV15 to TRBJ1-3; D remains unclear. The length of the CDR3 is 14 residues. CDR1 is LNHNV, CDR2 YYDKDF, per germline (reference sequence). V lost 8 bases and J lost 8, with 19 bases in between. The CDR3 region is CATLSPPSHDTIYF. The CDR3 DNA sequence: TGTGCCACCCTCTCGCCGCCCTCCCATGACACCATATATTTT.

This clone was seen a single time. The genes are TRBV4-1 and TRBJ1-1, with D uncertain. Germline lookup yields CDR1 MGHRA and CDR2 YSYEKL. Trimming pared 0 bases from V and 3 bases from J, leaving 8 bases between. The CDR3 contains 14 residues. Written as DNA, the CDR3 is TGCGCCAGCAGCCAAGAGTCTGGGGACACTGAAGCTTTCTTT. Protein product: CASSQESGDTEAFF.

The V gene is TRBV6-4, the J gene TRBJ1-2; tentative D call: TRBD1 (5 bases). Germline V lookup: CDR1 MRHNA, CDR2 SNTAGT. Trimming pared 5 bases from V and 7 bases from J, leaving 14 bases between. The CDR3 has 13 residues. CDR3 nucleotides: TGTGCCAGCAGTTCGACAGAACAGTCTGGCTACACCTTC. Translation: CASSSTEQSGYTF.

The chain has TRBV9 and TRBJ2-1; 11 nucleotides agree with TRBD2. CDR1 and CDR2 from the germline V gene are SGDLS and YYNGEE. The V and J ends lost 0 bases and 10 bases, in that order; junction bases with no gene match: 9. This CDR3 comprises 16 residues. CDR3 coding DNA: TGTGCCAGCAGCGTAGGGGCTAGCGGGGGGACGACCGAGCAGTTCTTC. It is translated as CASSVGASGGTTEQFF.

The rearrangement joins TRBV27 to TRBJ2-7, with TRBD2 identical over 12 bases. The CDR3 runs to 15 residues. Germline assignment: CDR1 MNHEY and CDR2 SMNVEV (reference sequence). V shed 6 bases and J 0 bases; nucleotides not matched to a gene: 3. The CDR3, as DNA: TGTGCCAGCAGCAAGACTAGCGGGGGCTCCTACGAGCAGTACTTC. Its protein is CASSKTSGGSYEQYF.

The chain has TRBV19 and TRBJ1-1; D ambiguous. CDR1 is LNHDA and CDR2 is SQIVND in the germline V gene (reference sequence). The CDR3 runs to 12 residues. Trimming removed 6 bases from V and 5 bases from J, with 10 bases in between. The chain's CDR3 is CASRGRETEAFF. The CDR3 region has the DNA TGTGCCAGTAGAGGTAGGGAGACTGAAGCTTTCTTT.

The chain has TRBV19 and TRBJ2-4; 14 nucleotides agree with TRBD2. The CDR3 runs 18 residues. Looked up from germline, CDR1 is LNHDA and CDR2 is SQIVND (reference sequence). Trimming removed 5 bases from V and 6 bases from J; junction bases left unmatched: 12. The CDR3 coding sequence is TGTGCCAGTAGTGCCCGACTAGCGGGGGGGAAGGGGGCAAACATTCAGTACTTC. It is translated as CASSARLAGGKGANIQYF. Full variable domain (outside the CDR3, taken from reference TRBV19 and TRBJ2-4): DGGITQSPKYLFRKEGQNVTLSCEQNLNHDAMYWYRQDPGQGLRLIYYSQIVNDFQKGDIAEGYSVSREKKESFPLTVTSAQKNPTAFYLCASSARLAGGKGANIQYFGAGTRLSVL.

The rearrangement uses TRBV4-1 and TRBJ2-7; perhaps D is TRBD1 or TRBD2 (5 bases each). CDR3 length: 15 residues. Germline CDR1 reads MGHRA; CDR2 reads YSYEKL. V lost 1 base, J lost 3 bases, and 13 bases lay in between. The CDR3 here is CASSQAGTSGYEQYF. The CDR3 region has the DNA TGCGCCAGCAGCCAAGCCGGGACCTCGGGCTACGAGCAGTACTTC.

This clone was seen once. The chain carries TRBV6-2 or TRBV6-3 and TRBJ1-2, with unresolved D. V lost 6 bases, J lost 6 bases, and 17 bases lay in between. The V gene's germline CDR1 is MNHEY and CDR2 SVGEGT. This CDR3 comprises 14 residues. DNA of the CDR3: TGTGCCAGCAGCCCGCCCGGTGACATTGATGGCTACACCTTC. Amino acid sequence: CASSPPGDIDGYTF.

The chain joins TRBV5-5 to TRBJ2-7; D remains ambiguous. V shed 0 bases and J shed 0 bases, with 10 bases lying between them. The CDR3 spans 15 residues. CDR1 and CDR2 (germline): SGHKS, YYEKEE (reference sequence). Here the CDR3 reads CASSLDVGSSYEQYF. For the CDR3, the DNA is TGTGCCAGCAGCTTGGACGTGGGCAGCTCCTACGAGCAGTACTTC.

This clone showed up just once. The V call is TRBV11-2, the J call TRBJ2-6; no firm D call. The CDR3 contains 13 residues. V was trimmed by 5 bases and J by 5 bases, leaving 7 bases between them. Germline V CDR1 and CDR2: SGHAT, FQNNGV. The chain's CDR3 is CASSALRANVLTF. The CDR3 region has the DNA TGTGCCAGCAGCGCCCTGAGGGCCAACGTCCTGACTTTC.

The chain uses TRBV15 and TRBJ2-7; D is perhaps TRBD1 or TRBD2 (5 bases each). The CDR3 contains 16 residues. V gave up 3 bases and J gave up 3 bases, with 18 bases separating them. Germline lookup yields CDR1 LNHNV and CDR2 YYDKDF (reference sequence). The CDR3 DNA reads as TGTGCCACCAGCAGCACCACCGGGACCCGGGTCTACGAGCAGTACTTC. Encoded protein: CATSSTTGTRVYEQYF.

The rearrangement links TRBV19 to TRBJ1-1; 7 positions agree with TRBD1. V shed 4 bases, J shed 6 bases, and the junction held 14 bases outside the gene matches. The CDR3 loop spans 16 amino acids. Germline V gene sequence: CDR1 LNHDA, CDR2 SQIVND (reference sequence). The CDR3 DNA reads as TGTGCCAGTAGTACTCAGCCTTGGACAGGCAACGCTGAAGCTTTCTTT. The encoded protein is CASSTQPWTGNAEAFF.

This clone came up once. This chain uses TRBV7-2 with TRBJ2-7; 12 bases map to TRBD2. V gave up 5 bases and J gave up 2 bases; unmatched junction bases: 1. The germline CDR1 and CDR2 sequences are SGHTA and FQGNSA. The CDR3 is made up of 14 amino acids. The CDR3 nucleotides are TGTGCCAGCAGCCGGACTAGCGGGGCCTACGAGCAGTACTTC. Its protein is CASSRTSGAYEQYF.

Note on this clone: Other DNA variants within this sample encode the same CDR3. The CDR3 nucleotides are TGTGCCACCAGCAGAGATCTTAAAAACACTGAAGCTTTCTTT. This codes for CATSRDLKNTEAFF. This chain uses TRBV15 with TRBJ1-1; D unclear. The germline V gene has CDR1 LNHNV and CDR2 YYDKDF (reference sequence). Trimming took 0 bases from V and 2 from J, leaving 7 bases between them. The CDR3 consists of 14 residues.

The chain is built from TRBV7-9 and TRBJ1-2, with TRBD1 matching over 10 bases. The V gene end was trimmed by 8 bases and the J gene end by 4 bases; junction bases not matched to a gene: 7. The length of the CDR3 is 14 residues. Germline V lookup: CDR1 SEHNR, CDR2 FQNEAQ (reference sequence). CDR3 protein: CASLGTGAPYGYTF. For the CDR3, the DNA is TGTGCCAGCCTGGGGACAGGGGCGCCCTATGGCTACACCTTC.

This chain links TRBV2 with TRBJ1-2; D unresolved. The CDR3 length is 13 residues. V shed 1 base and J shed 7 bases, with 10 bases lying between them. The germline CDR1 and CDR2 sequences are SNHLY and FYNNEI. The CDR3 DNA reads TGTGCCAGCAGTGAAGAGGCAGTACGTGGCTACACCTTC. Its protein product is CASSEEAVRGYTF.

The rearrangement uses TRBV5-6 and TRBJ2-3; the D call may be TRBD1 or TRBD2 (5 bases each). Germline CDR1 reads SGHDT; CDR2 reads YYEEEE. Deletions cut 0 bases from V and 4 bases from J, with 6 bases between. This CDR3 is 13 amino acids long. In DNA, the CDR3 is TGTGCCAGCAGCTTGGGAGGGGCAGATACGCAGTATTTT. Translated, it gives CASSLGGADTQYF.

The chain uses TRBV7-2 and TRBJ1-3; no reliable D call. From germline, CDR1 is SGHTA and CDR2 FQGNSA. This CDR3 comprises 16 residues. V lost 1 base to trimming and J lost 0 bases, with 10 bases between them. The DNA of the CDR3 is TGTGCCAGCAGCTTAGTCGGCAGAGACTCTGGAAACACCATATATTTT. Its protein product is CASSLVGRDSGNTIYF.

This chain joins TRBV19 and TRBJ1-4; D may be TRBD1 (5 bases). The CDR3 extends over 16 amino acids. Germline V gene sequence: CDR1 LNHDA, CDR2 SQIVND (reference sequence). Trimming took off 3 bases at V and 6 bases at J, with 17 bases between the two ends. In DNA, the CDR3 is TGTGCCAGTAGTATTTTCGGGGCGGTGAGCGATGAAAAACTGTTTTTT. Its protein is CASSIFGAVSDEKLFF.

The CDR3 DNA reads as TGTGCCAGCACCTTAAAACTTCTTCAGGGGGCTGATTCACCCCTCCACTTT. Protein: CASTLKLLQGADSPLHF. The chain joins TRBV27 to TRBJ1-6; 8 bases map to TRBD1. V lost 7 bases, J lost 8 bases, and 16 bases stayed unmatched. Per the germline V gene, CDR1 is MNHEY and CDR2 is SMNVEV (reference sequence). The CDR3 contains 17 residues.

The rearrangement links TRBV9 to TRBJ2-5, with 10 bases fitting TRBD2. The length of the CDR3 is 16 residues. V shed 0 bases and J 0 bases; nucleotides not matched to a gene: 2. CDR1 is SGDLS, CDR2 YYNGEE, per germline. CDR3 amino acids: CASSVASGGYQETQYF. CDR3 coding DNA: TGTGCCAGCAGCGTAGCTAGCGGGGGTTACCAAGAGACCCAGTACTTC.

The V and J genes are TRBV27 and TRBJ2-7; tentatively, D is TRBD1 (7 bases). CDR3 length equals 14 residues. Trimming pared 3 bases from V and 3 bases from J, leaving 12 bases between. Germline V gene sequence: CDR1 MNHEY, CDR2 SMNVEV (reference sequence). In nucleotides, the CDR3 is TGTGCCAGCAGTTTCGCGGGACAGCACTACGAGCAGTACTTC. Amino acids: CASSFAGQHYEQYF.

The V and J genes are TRBV18 and TRBJ1-2; no firm D call. The CDR3 loop spans 14 amino acids. V shed 1 base and J shed 5 bases, with 11 bases lying between them. From germline, CDR1 is KGHSH and CDR2 LQKENI. DNA for the CDR3: TGTGCCAGCTCACCACTGCAGAACCAATATGGCTACACCTTC. It codes for CASSPLQNQYGYTF.

This clone was seen only once. This chain connects TRBV6-2 or TRBV6-3 to TRBJ1-6; 9 bases match TRBD1. V was pared by 5 bases and J by 0 bases, with 5 bases of the junction left unmatched. Germline CDR1 MNHEY, CDR2 SVGEGT. The CDR3 has 17 amino acids. This CDR3 reads CASSRDRESSYNSPLHF. The DNA for the CDR3 is TGTGCCAGCAGTCGGGACAGGGAGAGCTCCTATAATTCACCCCTCCACTTT.

This chain links TRBV18 with TRBJ2-6, with 8 bases matching TRBD1. CDR1 is KGHSH and CDR2 is LQKENI in the germline V gene. After removal of 4 bases from V and 0 bases from J, the junction contained 5 bases not matched to a gene. This CDR3 is built from 17 residues. CDR3 protein: CASSRGQGNSGANVLTF. The CDR3 bases are TGTGCCAGCTCACGAGGACAGGGAAACTCTGGGGCCAACGTCCTGACTTTC.

The chain carries TRBV19 and TRBJ1-2; tentative D call: TRBD1 (6 bases). The CDR3 consists of 15 residues. Trimming shortened V by 5 bases and J by 6 bases, and 19 bases separated the two germline ends. Germline V gene sequence: CDR1 LNHDA, CDR2 SQIVND (reference sequence). The CDR3, as DNA: TGTGCCAGTAGTCCCCACAAGAGACAGGATGATGGCTACACCTTC. Translated: CASSPHKRQDDGYTF.

The chain employs TRBV6-7 and TRBJ1-1; D possibly corresponds to TRBD1 (5 bases). TRBV6-7 is treated as an ORF (open reading frame) with a function not yet certain. Trimming stripped 2 bases from V and 1 base from J, with 5 bases between. This CDR3 comprises 13 residues. CDR3 DNA: TGTGCCAGCAGTTACAGGGGGAACACTGAAGCTTTCTTT. This translates into CASSYRGNTEAFF.

This sequence joins TRBV30 and TRBJ1-1, with D possibly matching TRBD1 (6 bases). Trimming removed 2 bases from V and 0 bases from J, with 13 bases in between. This CDR3 comprises 15 residues. Germline CDR1 and CDR2: GTSNPN and SVGIG (reference sequence). CDR3 in amino acids: CAWSRGGSLNTEAFF. The CDR3 DNA reads as TGTGCCTGGAGTAGGGGGGGCTCTTTGAACACTGAAGCTTTCTTT.